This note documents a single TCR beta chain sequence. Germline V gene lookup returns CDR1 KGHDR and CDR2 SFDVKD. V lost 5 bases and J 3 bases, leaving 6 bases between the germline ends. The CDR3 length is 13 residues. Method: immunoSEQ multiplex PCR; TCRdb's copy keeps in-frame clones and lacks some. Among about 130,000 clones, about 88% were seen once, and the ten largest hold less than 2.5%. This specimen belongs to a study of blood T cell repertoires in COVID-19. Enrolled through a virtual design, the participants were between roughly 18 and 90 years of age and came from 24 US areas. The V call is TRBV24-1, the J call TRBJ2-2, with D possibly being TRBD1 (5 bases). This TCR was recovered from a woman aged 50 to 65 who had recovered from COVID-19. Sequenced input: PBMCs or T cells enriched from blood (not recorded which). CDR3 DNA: TGTGCCACCAGTGTCAGGGACACCGGGGAGCTGTTTTTT. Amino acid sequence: CATSVRDTGELFF.